Below are 10 T cell receptor beta chains sequenced from a single sample in a study of blood T cell repertoires in COVID-19. The assay was immunoSEQ multiplex PCR, and TCRdb's table has in-frame clones only and misses some. The sample holds roughly 230,000 clones; about 80% are singletons and the top ten take 6% to 9.5%. Sequenced input: peripheral blood. The receptors were gathered from a woman between 50 and 59 years old with acute or convalescent COVID-19.

The rearrangement links TRBV19 to TRBJ1-2; weak D call: TRBD1 (5 bases). Germline V gene data show CDR1 as LNHDA and CDR2 as SQIVND (reference sequence). The CDR3 loop spans 15 amino acids. V was pared by 4 bases and J by 3 bases, with 15 bases between. The CDR3 loop is CASSSRGETYYGYTF. In DNA form, the CDR3 reads TGTGCCAGTAGTAGCCGGGGGGAAACATACTATGGCTACACCTTC.

This clone was counted between two and nine times. The chain combines TRBV5-4 with TRBJ1-3, with 8 nucleotides matching TRBD1. J lost 0 bases, V lost 1 base, and 6 bases had no gene match. The CDR3 runs 17 residues. Germline CDR1 is SGHNT and CDR2 is YYREEE (reference sequence). CDR3 in amino acids: CASSLSRQGASGNTIYF. For the CDR3, the DNA is TGTGCCAGCAGCTTGAGTAGGCAGGGGGCCTCTGGAAACACCATATATTTT.

The chain couples TRBV5-1 to TRBJ1-3, with D possibly TRBD1 on 6 matching bases. This CDR3 spans 15 amino acids. V shed 4 bases and J shed 4 bases, with 15 bases lying between them. Germline V gene sequence: CDR1 SGHRS, CDR2 YFSETQ. DNA for the CDR3: TGCGCCAGCAGCCAGGATACAGGGACGGGAAACACCATATATTTT. Encoded protein: CASSQDTGTGNTIYF.

The chain links TRBV7-9 to TRBJ1-6; no reliable D call. The CDR3 covers 17 residues. Germline V gene lookup returns CDR1 SEHNR and CDR2 FQNEAQ (reference sequence). V was clipped by 4 bases and J by 0 bases, with 13 bases between them. The DNA of the CDR3 is TGTGCCAGCAGCTCTAGACCGGGGAGCTCCTATAATTCACCCCTCCACTTT. Encoded protein: CASSSRPGSSYNSPLHF.

V usage is TRBV9 and J usage is TRBJ1-2, with 7 bases aligning to TRBD1. There are 17 residues in the CDR3. Trimming cost V 3 bases and J 0 bases; bases outside gene matches: 11. Germline CDR1 is SGDLS and CDR2 is YYNGEE. The CDR3 nucleotides are TGTGCCAGCAGCGCGACCGGGACAGACATTTCTAACTATGGCTACACCTTC. Encoded protein: CASSATGTDISNYGYTF.

J is TRBJ1-5 and V is TRBV6-5; TRBD1 matches 9 bases. The CDR3 spans 15 residues. Trimming cost V 6 bases and J 1 base; bases outside gene matches: 4. Germline CDR1 MNHEY, CDR2 SVGAGI. CDR3 DNA: TGTGCCAGCAGGATACAGGGGGCAAGCAATCAGCCCCAGCATTTT. As protein: CASRIQGASNQPQHF.

Only one count was recorded for this clone. The chain employs TRBV5-1 and TRBJ1-6; 7 bases align to TRBD1. The germline V gene encodes CDR1 SGHRS and CDR2 YFSETQ. The CDR3 has 15 residues. J was trimmed by 9 bases and V by 4 bases; bases with no gene match: 10. The chain's CDR3 is CASSRQQGPGSPLHF. For the CDR3, the DNA is TGCGCCAGCAGCAGACAACAGGGGCCGGGTTCACCCCTCCACTTT. The variable domain in full, completed from reference TRBV5-1 and TRBJ1-6, reads KAGVTQTPRYLIKTRGQQVTLSCSPISGHRSVSWYQQTPGQGLQFLFEYFSETQRNKGNFPGRFSGRQFSNSRSEMNVSTLELGDSALYLCASSRQQGPGSPLHFGNGTRLTVT.

V is TRBV6-5 and J is TRBJ2-3; D remains unclear. Per the germline V gene, CDR1 is MNHEY and CDR2 is SVGAGI. Trimming stripped 5 bases from V and 5 bases from J, with 11 bases between. This CDR3 has 13 amino acids. For the CDR3, the DNA is TGTGCCAGCAGTCCCGTCTCCTTAGATACGCAGTATTTT. Protein product: CASSPVSLDTQYF.

The chain uses TRBV5-1 and TRBJ1-4, with 8 bases identical to TRBD1. The V gene's germline CDR1 is SGHRS and CDR2 YFSETQ. J was trimmed by 5 bases and V by 4 bases; bases with no gene match: 7. CDR3 length equals 15 residues. In DNA, the CDR3 is TGCGCCAGCAGCACTTCCGGGACAGGCAATGAAAAACTGTTTTTT. Translated: CASSTSGTGNEKLFF.

About this clone itself: The sample holds other DNA sequences that translate to the same CDR3. The V and J genes are TRBV12-3 or TRBV12-4 and TRBJ2-3; D is unclear. CDR3 length: 12 residues. V was shortened by 3 bases and J by 4 bases, with 5 bases between the two germline ends. CDR3 amino acids: CASSFFADTQYF. CDR3 nucleotides: TGTGCCAGCAGTTTCTTCGCAGATACGCAGTATTTT.